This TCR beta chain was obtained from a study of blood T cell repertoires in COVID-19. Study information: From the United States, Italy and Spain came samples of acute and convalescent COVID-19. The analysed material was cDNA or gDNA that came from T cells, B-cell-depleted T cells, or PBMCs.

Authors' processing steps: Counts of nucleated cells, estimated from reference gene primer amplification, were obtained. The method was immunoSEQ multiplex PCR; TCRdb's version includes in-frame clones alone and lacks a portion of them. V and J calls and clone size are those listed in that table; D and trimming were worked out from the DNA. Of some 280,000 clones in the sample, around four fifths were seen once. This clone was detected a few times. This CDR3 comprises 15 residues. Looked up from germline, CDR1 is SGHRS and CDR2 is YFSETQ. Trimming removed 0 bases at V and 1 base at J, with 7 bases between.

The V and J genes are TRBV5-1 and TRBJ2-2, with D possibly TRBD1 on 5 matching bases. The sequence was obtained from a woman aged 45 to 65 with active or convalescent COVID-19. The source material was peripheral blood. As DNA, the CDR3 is TGCGCCAGCAGCTTGGGGACATTGAACACCGGGGAGCTGTTTTTT. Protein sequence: CASSLGTLNTGELFF.